The T cell receptor (beta chain) under discussion was sequenced for a study of blood T cell repertoires in COVID-19. Study-wide context: Sources were T cells, B-cell-depleted T cells, or PBMCs; the material itself was cDNA or gDNA.

Authors' methods: For nucleated cells, counts were estimated from reference gene primer amplification. The protocol was immunoSEQ multiplex PCR, while the TCRdb copy is restricted to in-frame clones and leaves out a portion. D and trimming were read from the DNA, whereas the V and J calls and clone size are those reported in that table. The sample yields fewer than 400,000 clones, approximately 89% seen once. This clone was counted only a few times. The germline CDR1 and CDR2 sequences are LNHDA and SQIVND (reference sequence). This CDR3 is built from 13 residues. V lost 5 bases, J lost 1 base, and 8 bases lay in between.

Sequenced input: peripheral blood. The TCR comes from a woman aged 25 to 45 with COVID-19, enrolled during active disease. The chain combines TRBV19 with TRBJ1-1; D gene ambiguous. CDR3 sequence reads: CASSGSGNTEAFF. The CDR3 DNA reads TGTGCCAGTAGTGGGTCAGGGAACACTGAAGCTTTCTTT.